The clone carrying this T cell receptor beta chain occurred a few times. Per germline, CDR1 SEHNR and CDR2 FQNEAQ (reference sequence). The CDR3 runs to 16 residues. The trim removed 1 base at V and 5 bases at J, leaving 5 bases unmatched. Sequencing was performed with immunoSEQ multiplex PCR; in TCRdb, only in-frame clones are kept and a portion is missing. The sample has tens of thousands of clones; around 90% are singletons. This entry belongs to a study of T cells after somatic rescue of genetic block. The clonotype comes from a young woman. The chain has TRBV7-9 and TRBJ2-5; TRBD2 aligns across 12 bases. What was sequenced was peripheral blood mononuclear cells (PBMCs). CDR3 sequence reads: CASSLGRLAGVETQYF. DNA for the CDR3: TGTGCCAGCAGCTTAGGGCGACTAGCGGGAGTTGAGACCCAGTACTTC.